The T cell receptor (beta chain) under discussion was sequenced for a study of Ad26.COV2.S vaccination and SARS-CoV-2 variants. Sequenced by immunoSEQ multiplex PCR; TCRdb stores in-frame clones only, minus some. Of some 190,000 clones listed, around 88% are singletons. CDR1 is KGHSH, CDR2 LQKENI, per germline. The length of the CDR3 is 12 residues. Between the trimmed V and J ends, which lost 0 bases and 9 bases, there was a span of 3 bases. Study conclusions and caveats: Using TCR breadth and depth analyses may have led to underestimated total T cell responses. People given the vaccine had a wider spike-specific TCR breadth than placebo recipients did. For non-spike TCRs, breadth in vaccine recipients resembled that in placebo recipients. After vaccination, substantial breadth of spike-specific CD8+ and CD4+ responses was reported.

As regards this clone: Its antigen remains unidentified. This sample includes further DNA sequences coding for the same CDR3.

This material consisted of peripheral blood, taken after recovery from COVID-19. This sequence joins TRBV18 and TRBJ1-6; D is unclear. This TCR was recovered from a human donor who had recovered from COVID-19. The CDR3 spells CASSPPGSPLHF. CDR3 nucleotide sequence: TGTGCCAGCTCACCACCGGGTTCACCCCTCCACTTT.